Shown below are 13 T cell receptor beta chains from a single sample sequenced in a study of CD8 T cells in ankylosing spondylitis. Study findings and constraints: A TCR beta motif of several highly homologous variants seemed to mark ankylosing spondylitis blood.

These receptors have no identified antigens. MiXCR was run by TCRdb on the 5' RACE reads, yielding one entry per CDR3 protein. The table records approximately 520,000 distinct CDR3 sequences, over 4% of them present only once. Sample: blood, either unsorted or a sorted T cell fraction (not recorded which). These receptor sequences come from a male donor with ankylosing spondylitis.

In this sample, this clonotype turned up many times. The V and J genes are TRBV20-1 and TRBJ2-1; the D is unclear. Germline CDR1 and CDR2: DFQATT and SNEGSKA (reference sequence). The V end lost 6 bases, the J end lost 5 bases, and 17 bases lay between the germline ends. The CDR3 length is 14 residues. The CDR3 nucleotides are TGCAGTGCCCTCTACCCATACGCCAACAATGAGCAGTTCTTC. This codes for CSALYPYANNEQFF.

The table lists this clonotype with a few counts. V gene TRBV29-1 combines with J gene TRBJ2-7; 7 bases map to TRBD2. V shed 4 bases and J 5 bases; nucleotides not matched to a gene: 11. Germline CDR1 reads SQVTM; CDR2 reads ANQGSEA. The CDR3 totals 14 residues. CDR3 sequence (DNA): TGCAGCGTTGGTTTTCAAGCGGGAATACACGAGCAGTACTTC. Amino acids: CSVGFQAGIHEQYF.

This clonotype came up many times. This chain connects TRBV28 to TRBJ1-2; 10 bases align to TRBD1. The germline CDR1 and CDR2 sequences are MDHEN and SYDVKM. The CDR3 has 17 amino acids. V shed 6 bases, J shed 4 bases, and the junction held 14 bases outside the gene matches. The CDR3 nucleotides read TGTGCCAGCAGGCGACCCGGGACAGGGGTAGGGAGCTATGGCTACACCTTC. It translates to CASRRPGTGVGSYGYTF.

The table lists this clonotype with many counts. This chain links TRBV29-1 with TRBJ2-7; no definite D call. Between the trimmed V and J ends, which lost 4 bases and 0 bases, there was a span of 10 bases. Germline V gene sequence: CDR1 SQVTM, CDR2 ANQGSEA. This CDR3 has 13 residues. The CDR3 spells CSVVRPSSYEQYF. CDR3 coding DNA: TGCAGCGTTGTTCGGCCGAGCTCCTACGAGCAGTACTTC.

This sequence joins TRBV5-8 and TRBJ2-1, with D possibly called TRBD1 or TRBD2 (5 bases each). The CDR3 loop spans 14 amino acids. Trimming left V 9 bases short and J 6 bases short, with 19 bases between. Germline loops: CDR1 SGHTS, CDR2 YDEGEE. CDR3 sequence: CAMGPRRLGNEQFF. The DNA of the CDR3 is TGTGCCATGGGACCCAGGCGCCTGGGCAATGAGCAGTTCTTC. Looking up the rest from reference TRBV5-8 and TRBJ2-1 gives the full variable domain: EAGVTQSPTHLIKTRGQQATLRCSPISGHTSVYWYQQALGLGLQFLLWYDEGEERNRGNFPPRFSGRQFPNYSSELNVNALELEDSALYLCAMGPRRLGNEQFFGPGTRLTVL.

This clonotype was seen many times. This rearrangement joins TRBV20-1 to TRBJ2-4; 10 nucleotides match TRBD2. CDR3 length: 14 amino acids. V was pared by 3 bases and J by 9 bases, with 8 bases of the junction left unmatched. CDR1 and CDR2 (germline): DFQATT, SNEGSKA (reference sequence). CDR3 protein: CSASLAGAPTIQYF. The CDR3 DNA reads TGCAGTGCTAGTCTAGCGGGGGCTCCGACCATTCAGTACTTC.

Many counts were recorded for this clonotype. The chain employs TRBV20-1 and TRBJ1-6; TRBD1 matches 10 bases. Germline V gene data show CDR1 as DFQATT and CDR2 as SNEGSKA (reference sequence). CDR3 size: 14 residues. The J segment lost 8 bases and the V segment lost 2 bases, leaving 3 bases of the junction unmatched. CDR3 in DNA: TGCAGTGCTAGAAGCGGGACAGGGGATTCACCCCTCCACTTT. Protein: CSARSGTGDSPLHF.

The gene calls are TRBV9 and TRBJ2-7; D is ambiguous. The V end lost 3 bases, the J end lost 2 bases, and 12 bases lay between the germline ends. In germline, CDR1 is SGDLS, CDR2 YYNGEE. The CDR3 is 14 amino acids. The CDR3 reads CASSDRLLAYEQYF. The CDR3 DNA is TGTGCCAGCAGCGACCGACTGCTGGCCTACGAGCAGTACTTC.

The table lists this clonotype with many counts. The genes are TRBV20-1 and TRBJ2-3; TRBD2 agrees at 8 bases. The CDR3 loop spans 15 amino acids. CDR1 is DFQATT, CDR2 SNEGSKA, per germline (reference sequence). The trim removed 0 bases at V and 3 bases at J, leaving 5 bases unmatched. CDR3 coding DNA: TGCAGTGCTAGAGATCGAGCGGGAGAAACAGATACGCAGTATTTT. It codes for CSARDRAGETDTQYF.

Many counts were recorded for this clonotype. The CDR3: CASSRGGGGVETQYF. For the CDR3, the DNA is TGTGCCAGCAGTCGCGGTGGCGGGGGGGTAGAGACCCAGTACTTC. This chain joins TRBV28 and TRBJ2-5; 9 bases agree with TRBD2. The CDR3 loop spans 15 amino acids. The junction had 8 bases not matched to a gene; V was cut back by 5 bases and J by 4 bases. Germline loops: CDR1 MDHEN, CDR2 SYDVKM. The complete variable domain, with remaining parts taken from reference TRBV28 and TRBJ2-5, reads DVKVTQSSRYLVKRTGEKVFLECVQDMDHENMFWYRQDPGLGLRLIYFSYDVKMKEKGDIPEGYSVSREKKERFSLILESASTNQTSMYLCASSRGGGGVETQYFGPGTRLLVL.

This clonotype has ten or more counts. The CDR3 DNA is TGCGCCAGCAGCCGGGACATCTCTGGAAACACCATATATTTT. Residues: CASSRDISGNTIYF. The V gene is TRBV5-1, the J gene TRBJ1-3; weak D call: TRBD1 (6 bases). Per germline, CDR1 SGHRS and CDR2 YFSETQ. The CDR3 sequence is 14 residues long. V gave up 4 bases and J gave up 0 bases, with 8 bases separating them. Supplemented by reference TRBV5-1 and TRBJ1-3, the full variable domain reads KAGVTQTPRYLIKTRGQQVTLSCSPISGHRSVSWYQQTPGQGLQFLFEYFSETQRNKGNFPGRFSGRQFSNSRSEMNVSTLELGDSALYLCASSRDISGNTIYFGEGSWLTVV.

This clonotype was seen many times. V is TRBV20-1 and J is TRBJ2-3; tentatively, D is TRBD2 (7 bases). V gave up 4 bases and J gave up 0 bases, with 11 bases separating them. Germline CDR1 and CDR2: DFQATT and SNEGSKA (reference sequence). CDR3 length: 14 amino acids. The CDR3 DNA reads as TGCAGTGCTAAGGCGGGGGCTAGCACAGATACGCAGTATTTT. Translated, it gives CSAKAGASTDTQYF.

This clonotype has ten or more counts. The V and J genes are TRBV24-1 and TRBJ2-1, with D unresolved. There are 16 residues in the CDR3. Germline V gives CDR1 KGHDR, CDR2 SFDVKD. Trimming shortened V by 5 bases and J by 0 bases, and 13 bases separated the two germline ends. This chain's CDR3 is CATSGIDWDSYNEQFF. For the CDR3, the DNA is TGTGCCACCAGTGGTATAGACTGGGACTCCTACAATGAGCAGTTCTTC.